These 14 T cell receptor beta chains were all obtained from the same sample, sequenced in a study of blood T cells in healthy people across ages. Sample-barcoded 5' priming and a J-beta primer mix drove a second PCR of 7 to 11 cycles. Via MiXCR, TCRdb re-called the 5' RACE reads, giving one row per CDR3 protein. In the table there are around 1.5 million distinct CDR3 sequences, approximately 32% of which are singletons. The sample consisted of blood. Every receptor here comes from a woman aged 25-40 years in good health.

The rearrangement uses TRBV7-6 and TRBJ2-7, with 14 bases aligning to TRBD2. The ends lost 4 bases at V and 2 bases at J; junction bases unmatched: 4. The CDR3 consists of 16 residues. CDR1 is SGHVS, CDR2 FNYEAQ, per germline. In DNA, the CDR3 is TGTGCCAGCAGCTACGGGACTAGCGGGAGCCCCTACGAGCAGTACTTC. This sequence encodes CASSYGTSGSPYEQYF. The variable domain in full, completed from reference TRBV7-6 and TRBJ2-7, reads GAGVSQSPRYKVTKRGQDVALRCDPISGHVSLYWYRQALGQGPEFLTYFNYEAQQDKSGLPNDRFSAERPEGSISTLTIQRTEQRDSAMYRCASSYGTSGSPYEQYFGPGTRLTVT.

The sample holds a few counts of this clonotype. The rearrangement links TRBV5-1 to TRBJ1-2, with a possible D match to TRBD1 (6 bases). Trimming removed 3 bases at V and 0 bases at J, with 15 bases between. The CDR3 sequence is 16 residues long. Germline V lookup: CDR1 SGHRS, CDR2 YFSETQ. CDR3 nucleotides: TGCGCCAGCAGCTGGGGACAAACCTCAACTAACTATGGCTACACCTTC. It yields the protein CASSWGQTSTNYGYTF. Complete variable domain (other parts from reference TRBV5-1 and TRBJ1-2): KAGVTQTPRYLIKTRGQQVTLSCSPISGHRSVSWYQQTPGQGLQFLFEYFSETQRNKGNFPGRFSGRQFSNSRSEMNVSTLELGDSALYLCASSWGQTSTNYGYTFGSGTRLTVV.

On this clonotype: Being one base from a much bigger clone, this may be a read error. The chain carries TRBV12-3 or TRBV12-4 and TRBJ2-4, with D tentatively TRBD1 or TRBD2 (5 bases each). This CDR3 has 14 residues. The CDR3 DNA follows: TGTGCCGGCAGTTTAGCGTACCCAAGGGGCATTCAGTACTTC. Translated, it gives CAGSLAYPRGIQYF.

The genes are TRBV6-1 and TRBJ2-7; 7 bases map to TRBD1. Germline trimming cut 10 bases from V and 0 bases from J; bases unmatched to any gene: 6. CDR3 size: 13 residues. CDR1 is MNHNS, CDR2 SASEGT, per germline. CDR3 loop: CATSTGDSYEQYF. DNA of the CDR3: TGTGCCACATCTACAGGGGACTCCTACGAGCAGTACTTC.

The chain recombines TRBV5-1 with TRBJ1-6; weak D call: TRBD1 (5 bases). V gave up 0 bases and J gave up 3 bases, with 10 bases separating them. Germline lookup yields CDR1 SGHRS and CDR2 YFSETQ. CDR3 length: 16 residues. The CDR3 coding sequence is TGCGCCAGCAGCTTGGAGGGACGGTACTATAATTCACCCCTCCACTTT. As protein: CASSLEGRYYNSPLHF.

This clonotype showed up many times. J is TRBJ1-1 and V is TRBV18; D gene uncertain. The CDR3 is 13 residues long. Germline V gene sequence: CDR1 KGHSH, CDR2 LQKENI. The V end lost 8 bases, the J end lost 1 base, and 11 bases lay between the germline ends. The CDR3, as DNA: TGTGCCAGCAGCCCCCGCGAGAACACTGAAGCTTTCTTT. Its translation is CASSPRENTEAFF.

This chain joins TRBV3-1 and TRBJ2-7; 8 bases are shared with TRBD2. Near its end, the DNA agrees better with TRBJ2-5, so the J call may be wrong. Germline CDR1 is LGHDT and CDR2 is YNNKEL (reference sequence). The CDR3 runs 14 residues. CDR3 protein: CASSPGGLAETQYF. The CDR3 DNA is TGTGCCAGCAGCCCCGGCGGACTAGCAGAGACCCAGTACTTC.

CDR3 in DNA: TGTGCCAGCAGCTATTCATGGGCCTCCTACGAGCAGTACTTC. Translation: CASSYSWASYEQYF. This sequence joins TRBV27 and TRBJ2-7; D not certain. Germline loops: CDR1 MNHEY, CDR2 SMNVEV (reference sequence). The V end lost 6 bases, the J end lost 0 bases, and 12 bases lay between the germline ends. The length of the CDR3 is 14 residues.

Only a few counts were recorded for this clonotype. The CDR3 reads CASSQERLASTDTQYF. The DNA of the CDR3 is TGTGCCAGCAGCCAAGAACGTCTAGCTAGCACAGATACGCAGTATTTT. The V gene is TRBV14, the J gene TRBJ2-3; a possible D gene is TRBD2 (5 bases). CDR1 is SGHDN, CDR2 FVKESK, per germline. The CDR3 covers 16 residues. Trimming removed 0 bases at V and 0 bases at J, with 10 bases between.

The rearrangement joins TRBV5-1 to TRBJ2-1; D is unclear. Germline V gene sequence: CDR1 SGHRS, CDR2 YFSETQ. This CDR3 has 14 amino acids. The V end was cut by 4 bases, the J end by 4 bases, with 12 bases between. CDR3 in amino acids: CASSPDAVYNEQFF. The CDR3 DNA is TGCGCCAGCAGCCCAGACGCGGTTTACAATGAGCAGTTCTTC. The whole variable domain, filled in from reference TRBV5-1 and TRBJ2-1, reads KAGVTQTPRYLIKTRGQQVTLSCSPISGHRSVSWYQQTPGQGLQFLFEYFSETQRNKGNFPGRFSGRQFSNSRSEMNVSTLELGDSALYLCASSPDAVYNEQFFGPGTRLTVL.

The gene calls are TRBV28 and TRBJ1-2; the match to TRBD1 covers 7 bases. Trimming took 6 bases from V and 6 from J; bases not matched to a gene: 7. Germline V CDR1 and CDR2: MDHEN, SYDVKM. The CDR3 spans 13 residues. CDR3 region: CASRLTGSDGYTF. The CDR3 nucleotides are TGTGCCAGCAGACTGACAGGGAGCGATGGCTACACCTTC.

The table lists this clonotype with a few counts. The genes are TRBV12-3 or TRBV12-4 and TRBJ2-1; 9 bases agree with TRBD2. V lost 8 bases and J lost 3; bases outside the gene matches: 5. The CDR3 extends over 14 amino acids. The DNA of the CDR3 is TGTGCCAGCGCAGCGGGAGGTCGCTACAATGAGCAGTTCTTC. Translating gives CASAAGGRYNEQFF.

V is TRBV11-2 and J is TRBJ2-1; 11 positions agree with TRBD2. Germline assignment: CDR1 SGHAT and CDR2 FQNNGV. J was trimmed by 12 bases and V by 6 bases; bases with no gene match: 16. This CDR3 has 16 amino acids. The CDR3 region is CASSHRVAGGGGTQFF. The CDR3 coding sequence is TGTGCCAGCAGTCACCGGGTAGCGGGAGGGGGCGGGACGCAGTTCTTC.

This clonotype was counted ten times or more. In nucleotides, the CDR3 is TGTGCCATCAGGGATAAGACAGGAGGGGAGACCCAGTACTTC. It encodes CAIRDKTGGETQYF. The chain joins TRBV10-3 to TRBJ2-5; D may match TRBD1 or TRBD2 (6 bases each). The germline V gene has CDR1 ENHRY and CDR2 SYGVKD. The CDR3 has 14 residues. Trimming stripped 6 bases from V and 5 bases from J, with 16 bases between.